One and the same sample provided the 27 T cell receptor beta chains below, sequenced in a study of Graves' ophthalmopathy and Graves' hyperthyroidism. RNA transcripts provided the template for amplifying TCR beta CDR3 regions. First-round RT-PCR relied on HTBI primers, and a second-round multiplex PCR came next. TCRdb processed the multiplex PCR reads anew with MiXCR; each CDR3 protein has one entry. The repertoire has roughly 400,000 distinct CDR3 sequences, approximately 15% of them found once; the top ten carry around 6.6%. Sequencing was done on a sample of peripheral blood. Receptors were obtained from a woman under 30 with stable Graves' hyperthyroidism.

This clonotype was seen repeatedly, ten times or more. This chain joins TRBV15 and TRBJ2-7, with D maybe TRBD1 (5 bases). This CDR3 has 14 residues. Germline CDR1 is LNHNV and CDR2 is YYDKDF (reference sequence). V was clipped by 8 bases and J by 2 bases, with 16 bases between them. DNA of the CDR3: TGTGCCACCGGATGGGGCGGCATACCCTACGAGCAGTACTTC. Protein: CATGWGGIPYEQYF.

The chain couples TRBV15 to TRBJ1-1; D unclear. V was pared by 5 bases and J by 8 bases, with 9 bases between. From germline, CDR1 is LNHNV and CDR2 YYDKDF (reference sequence). The CDR3 contains 11 residues. CDR3 protein: CATSLSSEAFF. The DNA of the CDR3 is TGTGCCACCAGCTTATCATCGGAAGCTTTCTTT.

The chain recombines TRBV9 with TRBJ2-7; 7 bases line up with TRBD1. CDR3 length: 16 residues. CDR1 and CDR2 from the germline V gene are SGDLS and YYNGEE. After removal of 1 base from V and 5 bases from J, the junction contained 12 bases not matched to a gene. The CDR3 DNA follows: TGTGCCAGCAGCGTATCAGGGGGAACTGGTTCCGACGAGCAGTACTTC. Translating gives CASSVSGGTGSDEQYF.

In this sample, this clonotype turned up once. The V and J genes are TRBV4-2 and TRBJ2-5; D remains unclear. CDR3 length: 14 residues. With 0 bases removed from V and 5 bases from J, the gap between germline ends came to 10 bases. Per the germline V gene, CDR1 is LGHNA and CDR2 is YNFKEQ. The CDR3 DNA reads TGTGCCAGCAGCCAAGATTCCCGGTTGGAGACCCAGTACTTC. It codes for CASSQDSRLETQYF.

This clonotype was found many times. The V gene is TRBV19, the J gene TRBJ1-5, with unresolved D. V was clipped by 1 base and J by 4 bases, with 11 bases between them. Germline V gives CDR1 LNHDA, CDR2 SQIVND (reference sequence). The CDR3 runs 15 residues. CDR3 sequence: CASSIVRRGNQPQHF. CDR3 nucleotides: TGTGCCAGTAGTATAGTAAGAAGAGGAAATCAGCCCCAGCATTTT.

This clonotype has at least ten counts. The chain carries TRBV6-5 and TRBJ2-5, with D hard to call. The ends were cut back, 0 bases at V and 4 bases at J, with 6 bases in the middle. This CDR3 is 13 amino acids long. Germline loops: CDR1 MNHEY, CDR2 SVGAGI. CDR3 DNA sequence: TGTGCCAGCAGTTACTCGACGGTAGAGACCCAGTACTTC. Translation: CASSYSTVETQYF.

This clonotype was counted at least ten times. The CDR3 nucleotides read TGTGCCAGCAGCCCGACGGGGCCACTGTCCTACGAGCAGTACTTC. Amino acid sequence: CASSPTGPLSYEQYF. The chain recombines TRBV28 with TRBJ2-7; D may match TRBD1 or TRBD2 (5 bases each). This CDR3 contains 15 residues. Trimming took off 6 bases at V and 1 base at J, with 16 bases between the two ends. Germline V gene lookup returns CDR1 MDHEN and CDR2 SYDVKM.

This clonotype has at least ten counts. V is TRBV12-3 or TRBV12-4 and J is TRBJ1-5, with a weak D call TRBD1 (6 bases). The CDR3 is made up of 14 amino acids. Trimming shortened V by 3 bases and J by 7 bases, and 13 bases separated the two germline ends. As DNA, the CDR3 is TGTGCCAGCAGTTTGAGGGGGGCTGGCCAGCCCCAGCATTTT. Its translation: CASSLRGAGQPQHF.

The J gene is TRBJ1-3, the V gene TRBV11-2; D uncertain. The CDR3 is made up of 17 amino acids. Deletions cut 5 bases from V and 0 bases from J, with 17 bases between. Germline V gene data show CDR1 as SGHAT and CDR2 as FQNNGV. CDR3 sequence: CASSPSSFTSSGNTIYF. The CDR3 DNA is TGTGCCAGCAGCCCCAGCTCCTTCACGTCCTCTGGAAACACCATATATTTT.

This clonotype was detected ten times or more. J is TRBJ1-3 and V is TRBV6-5, with D uncertain. The CDR3 loop spans 16 amino acids. With 2 bases removed from V and 3 bases from J, the gap between germline ends came to 14 bases. Germline CDR1 and CDR2: MNHEY and SVGAGI. CDR3 sequence: CASSYRPRRNGNTIYF. For the CDR3, the DNA is TGTGCCAGCAGTTACAGGCCCCGAAGGAATGGAAACACCATATATTTT.

The table lists this clonotype with many counts. This chain links TRBV7-9 with TRBJ1-1; D is unclear. The CDR3 is 14 amino acids. V was cut by 0 bases and J by 4 bases, with 9 bases left in between. Germline CDR1 SEHNR, CDR2 FQNEAQ (reference sequence). The CDR3 sequence is CASSLARLSTEAFF. DNA of the CDR3: TGTGCCAGCAGCTTAGCTCGGCTGAGCACTGAAGCTTTCTTT.

V is TRBV6-1 and J is TRBJ2-7; D remains unclear. Germline V gene lookup returns CDR1 MNHNS and CDR2 SASEGT. CDR3 length: 10 amino acids. The germline V and J ends were trimmed by 10 bases and 2 bases, with 6 bases remaining between them. The CDR3 DNA reads as TGTGCCACCCAACCCTACGAGCAGTACTTC. Residues: CATQPYEQYF.

V is TRBV10-3 and J is TRBJ1-1; D perhaps matches TRBD1 (5 bases). V gave up 5 bases and J gave up 4 bases, with 11 bases separating them. Germline lookup yields CDR1 ENHRY and CDR2 SYGVKD. CDR3 size: 13 residues. The CDR3 DNA follows: TGTGCCATCAGTACCAGGGAACTCACTGAAGCTTTCTTT. Its translation: CAISTRELTEAFF.

This clonotype was counted ten times or more. The CDR3 here is CSVEQGGTYEQYF. Written as DNA, the CDR3 is TGCAGCGTTGAACAGGGGGGGACCTACGAGCAGTACTTC. The chain has TRBV29-1 and TRBJ2-7; D could derive from TRBD1 or TRBD2 (7 bases each). The V gene's germline CDR1 is SQVTM and CDR2 ANQGSEA. Trimming left V 2 bases short and J 2 bases short, with 10 bases between. This CDR3 has 13 residues.

This clonotype was seen many times. The chain uses TRBV12-3 or TRBV12-4 and TRBJ1-3, with D perhaps TRBD1 (5 bases). The V and J ends lost 8 bases and 2 bases respectively, with 10 bases between them. The CDR3 spans 13 residues. The CDR3 is CASPHRPGNTIYF. The CDR3 nucleotides are TGTGCCAGCCCCCACAGGCCTGGAAACACCATATATTTT.

This clonotype was seen at least ten times. The chain links TRBV15 to TRBJ2-5; 11 positions match TRBD2. After removal of 0 bases from V and 2 bases from J, the junction contained 8 bases not matched to a gene. The CDR3 runs 18 residues. Germline assignment: CDR1 LNHNV and CDR2 YYDKDF (reference sequence). The DNA of the CDR3 is TGTGCCACCAGCAGAGATTGGAAGGGACTAGCGGAACAAGAGACCCAGTACTTC. As protein: CATSRDWKGLAEQETQYF. The full variable domain, its missing parts supplied by reference TRBV15 and TRBJ2-5, is DAMVIQNPRYQVTQFGKPVTLSCSQTLNHNVMYWYQQKSSQAPKLLFHYYDKDFNNEADTPDNFQSRRPNTSFCFLDIRSPGLGDTAMYLCATSRDWKGLAEQETQYFGPGTRLLVL.

The chain recombines TRBV6-2 or TRBV6-3 with TRBJ2-5; 7 nucleotides align to TRBD1. V shed 6 bases, J shed 4 bases, and the junction held 8 bases outside the gene matches. From germline, CDR1 is MNHEY and CDR2 SVGEGT. This CDR3 is built from 14 residues. The CDR3 loop is CASSRHRGPETQYF. DNA for the CDR3: TGTGCCAGCAGCCGACACAGGGGCCCAGAGACCCAGTACTTC.

Comments on this clonotype: It may be a read error: a sequence one base away is much more abundant. The V call is TRBV12-3 or TRBV12-4, the J call TRBJ1-2; D remains unclear. V gave up 7 bases and J gave up 8 bases, with 26 bases separating them. The CDR3 runs to 16 residues. The CDR3 nucleotides read TGTGCCAGCAACCGCCATATGGGGTTGGCCGATTGGGGCTACACCTTC. It is translated as CASNRHMGLADWGYTF.

This clonotype was observed many times. The J gene is TRBJ2-2, the V gene TRBV2, with D possibly matching TRBD2 (7 bases). CDR1 and CDR2 (germline): SNHLY, FYNNEI. Deletions cut 5 bases from V and 6 bases from J, with 13 bases between. This CDR3 has 14 residues. This CDR3 is CASSPLGGAGELFF. The CDR3 bases are TGTGCCAGCAGTCCCCTAGGGGGGGCCGGGGAGCTGTTTTTT.

This clonotype was found many times. CDR3 in amino acids: CSVGQGESGYGYTF. The DNA for the CDR3 is TGCAGCGTTGGTCAAGGGGAAAGTGGCTATGGCTACACCTTC. V gene TRBV29-1 combines with J gene TRBJ1-2; D might be TRBD1 (5 bases). Germline-derived CDR1 and CDR2 are SQVTM and ANQGSEA. This CDR3 region has 14 residues. Trimming left V 4 bases short and J 4 bases short, with 16 bases between.

This clonotype was detected many times. V and J are TRBV6-2 or TRBV6-3 and TRBJ2-7; the match to TRBD1 covers 8 bases. Losses at the gene ends were 2 bases for V and 1 base for J; bases not matched to a gene: 7. Germline-derived CDR1 and CDR2 are MNHEY and SVGEGT. This CDR3 has 16 residues. CDR3 in amino acids: CASSYPRQGTSYEQYF. The CDR3 nucleotides are TGTGCCAGCAGTTACCCCCGACAGGGGACATCCTACGAGCAGTACTTC.

This clonotype was observed at least ten times. Because it lacks the conserved phenylalanine or tryptophan at the end, this CDR3 is likely a read error. V and J are TRBV29-1 and TRBJ1-2; no definite D call. Trimming removed 3 bases from V and 8 bases from J, with 1 base in between. The CDR3 runs 8 residues. Looked up from germline, CDR1 is SQVTM and CDR2 is ANQGSEA. CDR3 nucleotide sequence: TGCAGCGTTGACGGCTACACCCTC. The encoded protein is CSVDGYTL.

At least ten counts were recorded for this clonotype. The chain is built from TRBV11-2 and TRBJ2-3, with 8 bases matching TRBD1. This CDR3 contains 16 residues. Losses at the gene ends were 4 bases for V and 1 base for J; bases not matched to a gene: 7. The V gene's germline CDR1 is SGHAT and CDR2 FQNNGV. CDR3 protein: CASSYRQGLGTDTQYF. The CDR3 bases are TGTGCCAGCAGCTACCGACAGGGGTTGGGCACAGATACGCAGTATTTT.

The sample holds many counts of this clonotype. The rearrangement joins TRBV25-1 to TRBJ1-2; D perhaps matches TRBD1 (6 bases). V lost 3 bases to trimming and J lost 2 bases, with 13 bases between them. CDR3 length: 15 amino acids. CDR1 and CDR2 from the germline V gene are MGHDK and SYGVNS. The CDR3 DNA sequence: TGTGCCAGCAGTGATTCTACAGGGATAAACTATGGCTACACCTTC. It yields the protein CASSDSTGINYGYTF.

This clonotype has at least ten counts. The V call is TRBV20-1, the J call TRBJ1-2; D unresolved. CDR1 and CDR2 (germline): DFQATT, SNEGSKA (reference sequence). CDR3 size: 14 residues. Between the trimmed V and J ends, which lost 8 bases and 4 bases, there was a span of 20 bases. The CDR3 DNA reads as TGCAGTCCCACTCACGGGGAAGAACTCTATGGCTACACCTTC. Amino acids: CSPTHGEELYGYTF.

This clonotype was seen many times. V is TRBV10-1 and J is TRBJ2-7, with 8 bases identical to TRBD1. Losses at the gene ends were 6 bases for V and 2 bases for J; bases not matched to a gene: 3. The CDR3 extends over 13 amino acids. Germline V gene lookup returns CDR1 WNHNN and CDR2 SYGVQD (reference sequence). This chain's CDR3 is CASSRGPAYEQYF. The CDR3 nucleotides read TGCGCCAGCAGCAGGGGGCCCGCCTACGAGCAGTACTTC.

This clonotype has only a few counts. The chain links TRBV3-1 to TRBJ1-1; D is possibly TRBD1 (5 bases). This CDR3 has 15 residues. V was cut by 4 bases and J by 6 bases, with 18 bases left in between. Germline loops: CDR1 LGHDT, CDR2 YNNKEL (reference sequence). CDR3 sequence (DNA): TGTGCCAGCAGCCTATATTTGAACCCAGGGCCTGAAGCTTTCTTT. The encoded protein is CASSLYLNPGPEAFF.